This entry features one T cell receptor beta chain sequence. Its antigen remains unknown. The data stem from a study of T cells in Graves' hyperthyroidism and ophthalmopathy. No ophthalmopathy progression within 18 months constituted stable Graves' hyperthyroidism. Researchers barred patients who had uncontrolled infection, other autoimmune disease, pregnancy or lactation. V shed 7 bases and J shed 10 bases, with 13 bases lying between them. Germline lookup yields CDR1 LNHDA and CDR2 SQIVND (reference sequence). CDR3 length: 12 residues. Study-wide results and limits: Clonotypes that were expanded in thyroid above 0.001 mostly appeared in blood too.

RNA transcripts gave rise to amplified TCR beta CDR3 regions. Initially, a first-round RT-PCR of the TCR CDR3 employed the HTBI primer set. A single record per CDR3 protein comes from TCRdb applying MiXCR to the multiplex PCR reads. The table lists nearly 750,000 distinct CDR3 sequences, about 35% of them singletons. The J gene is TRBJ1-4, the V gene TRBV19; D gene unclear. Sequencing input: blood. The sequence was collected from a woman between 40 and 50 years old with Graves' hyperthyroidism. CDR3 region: CASIRNGGKLFF. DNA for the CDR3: TGTGCCAGTATTCGTAACGGCGGAAAACTGTTTTTT. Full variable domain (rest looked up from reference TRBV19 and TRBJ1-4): DGGITQSPKYLFRKEGQNVTLSCEQNLNHDAMYWYRQDPGQGLRLIYYSQIVNDFQKGDIAEGYSVSREKKESFPLTVTSAQKNPTAFYLCASIRNGGKLFFGSGTQLSVL.